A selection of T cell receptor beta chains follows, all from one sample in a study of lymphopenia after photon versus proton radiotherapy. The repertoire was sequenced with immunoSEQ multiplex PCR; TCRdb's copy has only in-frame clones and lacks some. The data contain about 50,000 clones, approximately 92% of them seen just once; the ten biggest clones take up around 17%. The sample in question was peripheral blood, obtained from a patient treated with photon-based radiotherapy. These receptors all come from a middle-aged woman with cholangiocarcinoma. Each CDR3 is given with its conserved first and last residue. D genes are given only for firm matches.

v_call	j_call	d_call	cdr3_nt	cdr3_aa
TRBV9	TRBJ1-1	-	TGTGCCAGCAGCGTAGGAACAGGGTCTGCGAACACTGAAGCTTTCTTT	CASSVGTGSANTEAFF
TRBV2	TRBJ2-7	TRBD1	TGTGCCAGCCACCGGGACAGGGACCACGAGCAGTACTTC	CASHRDRDHEQYF
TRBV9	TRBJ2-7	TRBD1	TGTGCCAGCAGCGTAGGGGCAGGGGGCGCAATCGCCTACGAGCAGTACTTC	CASSVGAGGAIAYEQYF
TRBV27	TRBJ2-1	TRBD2	TGTGCCAGCAGTTTAGGGCTAGCGGGAGTTAATGAGCAGTTCTTC	CASSLGLAGVNEQFF
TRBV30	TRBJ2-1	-	TGTGCCTGGGGCAGTGGGGGGGCTTACAATGAGCAGTTCTTC	CAWGSGGAYNEQFF
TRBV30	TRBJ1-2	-	TGTGCCTGGAAGTCGGGGGTTAGGGCTAACTATGGCTACACCTTC	CAWKSGVRANYGYTF
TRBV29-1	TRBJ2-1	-	TGCAGCGATACCTGGACGGAAGCGTCCTACAATGAGCAGTTCTTC	CSDTWTEASYNEQFF
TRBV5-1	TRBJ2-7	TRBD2	TGCGCCAGCAGCTTGGTCGGGAGGGCCTCCTACGAGCAGTACTTC	CASSLVGRASYEQYF
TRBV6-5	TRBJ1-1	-	TGTGCCAGCAGTTACTCGCAGGGCGAAGCTTTCTTT	CASSYSQGEAFF
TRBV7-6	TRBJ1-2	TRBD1	TGTGCCAGCAGCTCACAGGGGGCTCTATATGGCTACACCTTC	CASSSQGALYGYTF
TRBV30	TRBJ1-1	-	TGTGCCTGGAACCCTACGACGGCGAACACTGAAGCTTTCTTT	CAWNPTTANTEAFF
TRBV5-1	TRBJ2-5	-	TGCGCCAGCAGCTCGAGTCGGGAGACCCAGTACTTC	CASSSSRETQYF
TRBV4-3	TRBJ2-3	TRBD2	TGCGCCAGCAGCCAAGCGGGACTAGCGGGTCAGTATTTT	CASSQAGLAGQYF
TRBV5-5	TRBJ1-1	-	TGTGCCAGCAGCTCAGTCGGTGGGGGGAACACTGAAGCTTTCTTT	CASSSVGGGNTEAFF
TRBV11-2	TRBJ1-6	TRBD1	TGTGCCAGCAGCTCGACCGGGACAGGTGGAACCCTCCACTTT	CASSSTGTGGTLHF
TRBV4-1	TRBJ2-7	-	TGCGCCAGCAGCCTCGCGGTAGCCCCTCAATACGAGCAGTACTTC	CASSLAVAPQYEQYF
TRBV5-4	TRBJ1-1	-	TGTGCCAGCAGCTTACAGGGTCCCCTGAACACTGAAGCTTTCTTT	CASSLQGPLNTEAFF
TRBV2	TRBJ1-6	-	TGTGCCGGAAGACTCAATTCACCCCTCCACTTT	CAGRLNSPLHF
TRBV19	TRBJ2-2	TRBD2	TGTGCCAGTAGTGCCCGGACTAGCGGGGGGGCTAGGGAGCTGTTTTTT	CASSARTSGGARELFF
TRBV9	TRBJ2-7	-	TGTGCCAGCAGCGTAGAAGGGGACTCCTACGAGCAGTACTTC	CASSVEGDSYEQYF
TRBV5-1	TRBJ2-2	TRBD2	TGCGCCAGCAGCTCCGGACTAGCGGGGGTTCGAAACACCGGGGAGCTGTTTTTT	CASSSGLAGVRNTGELFF
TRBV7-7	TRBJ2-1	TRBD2	TGTGCTAGCAGCTTAGCGGCGGGAGAGCCTTATGAGCAGTTCTTC	CASSLAAGEPYEQFF
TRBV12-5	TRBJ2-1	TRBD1	TGTGCTAGTGGTTCCGGGACAGGGTCTACAGATGAGCAGTTCTTC	CASGSGTGSTDEQFF
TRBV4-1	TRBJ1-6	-	TGCGCCAGCAGCCAAGATCGGGGCAGGGATAATTCACCCCTCCACTTT	CASSQDRGRDNSPLHF